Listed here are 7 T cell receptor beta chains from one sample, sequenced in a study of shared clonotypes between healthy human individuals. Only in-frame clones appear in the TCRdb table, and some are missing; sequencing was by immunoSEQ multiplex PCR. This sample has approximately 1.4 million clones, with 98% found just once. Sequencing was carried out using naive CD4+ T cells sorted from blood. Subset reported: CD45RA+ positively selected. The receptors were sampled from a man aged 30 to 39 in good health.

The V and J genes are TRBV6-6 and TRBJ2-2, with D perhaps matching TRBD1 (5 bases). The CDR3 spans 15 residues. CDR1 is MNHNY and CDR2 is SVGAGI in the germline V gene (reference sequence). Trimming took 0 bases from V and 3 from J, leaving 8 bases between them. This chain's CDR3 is CASSYSSGYTGELFF. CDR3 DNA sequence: TGTGCCAGCAGTTACTCCTCAGGGTACACCGGGGAGCTGTTTTTT.

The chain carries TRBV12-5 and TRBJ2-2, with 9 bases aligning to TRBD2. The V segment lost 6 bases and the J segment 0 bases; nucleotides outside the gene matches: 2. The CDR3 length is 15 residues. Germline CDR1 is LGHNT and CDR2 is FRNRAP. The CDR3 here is CASGWTSANTGELFF. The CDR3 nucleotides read TGTGCTAGTGGCTGGACTAGCGCGAACACCGGGGAGCTGTTTTTT. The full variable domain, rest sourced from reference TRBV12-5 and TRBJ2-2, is DARVTQTPRHKVTEMGQEVTMRCQPILGHNTVFWYRQTMMQGLELLAYFRNRAPLDDSGMPKDRFSAEMPDATLATLKIQPSEPRDSAVYFCASGWTSANTGELFFGEGSRLTVL.

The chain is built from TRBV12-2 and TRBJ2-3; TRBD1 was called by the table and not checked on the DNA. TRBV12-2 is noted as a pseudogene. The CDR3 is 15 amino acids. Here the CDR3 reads CASRPGTGEGDTQYF. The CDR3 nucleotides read TGTGCAAGTCGCCCAGGGACAGGGGAGGGAGATACGCAGTATTTT.

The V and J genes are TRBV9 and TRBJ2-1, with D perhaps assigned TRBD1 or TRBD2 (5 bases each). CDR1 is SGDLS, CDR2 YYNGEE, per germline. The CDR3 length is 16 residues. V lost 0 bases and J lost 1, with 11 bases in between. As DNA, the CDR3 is TGTGCCAGCAGCGTAGGTTTGGGGGAATCCTACAATGAGCAGTTCTTC. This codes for CASSVGLGESYNEQFF.

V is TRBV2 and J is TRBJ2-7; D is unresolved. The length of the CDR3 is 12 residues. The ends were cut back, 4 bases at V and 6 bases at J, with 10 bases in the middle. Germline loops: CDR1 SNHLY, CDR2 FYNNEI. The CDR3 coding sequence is TGTGCCAGCAGTGTTCAATCAAGCGAGCAGTACTTC. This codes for CASSVQSSEQYF.

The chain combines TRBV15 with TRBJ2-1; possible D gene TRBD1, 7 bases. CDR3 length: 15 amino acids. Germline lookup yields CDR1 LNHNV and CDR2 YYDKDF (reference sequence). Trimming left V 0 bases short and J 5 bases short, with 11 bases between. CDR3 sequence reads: CATSRDQGGNNEQFF. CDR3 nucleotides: TGTGCCACCAGCAGAGATCAGGGGGGCAACAATGAGCAGTTCTTC.

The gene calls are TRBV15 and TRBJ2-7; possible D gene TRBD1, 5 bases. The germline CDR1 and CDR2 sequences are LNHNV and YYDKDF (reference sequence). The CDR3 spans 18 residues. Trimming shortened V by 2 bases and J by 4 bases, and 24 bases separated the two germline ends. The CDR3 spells CATSRNSPRDRLLYEQYF. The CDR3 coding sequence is TGTGCCACCAGCAGAAATTCCCCTCGCGACAGACTGCTTTACGAGCAGTACTTC.